The 10 T cell receptor beta chains below were found in one sample sequenced in a study of cytomegalovirus exposure and HLA in healthy donors. The PCR was carried out with 60 Vbeta primers and 13 Jbeta primers. Sequencing used immunoSEQ multiplex PCR; TCRdb keeps in-frame clones, though not all of them. The sample consists of some 100,000 clones, roughly three quarters of them appearing once. The sequenced sample consisted of PBMCs. Receptors were obtained from a woman between 40 and 55 years old in good health and CMV-seropositive.

The chain joins TRBV9 to TRBJ1-2; tentative D call: TRBD1 (6 bases). The V gene lost 4 bases and the J gene lost 6 bases, with 16 bases spanning the gap. Germline CDR1 is SGDLS and CDR2 is YYNGEE. The CDR3 is 14 amino acids. CDR3 DNA: TGTGCCAGCAGCCCAGGGGAGGGGCGGAATGGCTACACCTTC. Amino acids: CASSPGEGRNGYTF.

This clone showed up just a few times. The junction shows a germline mismatch at one end, possibly a read error. CDR3 bases: TGTGCCTGGAGCGGAGGAAGGAGTCAACGGACCTTTTTT. It specifies CAWSGGRSQRTFF. J is TRBJ1-1 and V is TRBV30; D is unresolved. The germline V gene has CDR1 GTSNPN and CDR2 SVGIG (reference sequence). There are 13 residues in the CDR3.

The chain employs TRBV5-4 and TRBJ1-2, with 9 bases lining up with TRBD1. CDR1 is SGHNT, CDR2 YYREEE, per germline (reference sequence). The V and J ends lost 3 bases and 4 bases, in that order; junction bases with no gene match: 1. CDR3 size: 13 residues. Written as DNA, the CDR3 is TGTGCCAGCAGCTGGGACAGGGCCTATGGCTACACCTTC. Protein sequence: CASSWDRAYGYTF.

This chain connects TRBV9 to TRBJ2-1; TRBD1 matches at 7 bases. The CDR3 has 17 residues. CDR1 SGDLS and CDR2 YYNGEE come from the germline V gene. Losses at the gene ends were 0 bases for V and 3 bases for J; bases not matched to a gene: 9. The CDR3 DNA reads as TGTGCCAGCAGCGTAGCTACCGTAGGACAGGTCTACAATGAGCAGTTCTTC. Its protein is CASSVATVGQVYNEQFF. The entire variable domain, with the rest obtained from reference TRBV9 and TRBJ2-1, is as follows: DSGVTQTPKHLITATGQRVTLRCSPRSGDLSVYWYQQSLDQGLQFLIQYYNGEERAKGNILERFSAQQFPDLHSELNLSSLELGDSALYFCASSVATVGQVYNEQFFGPGTRLTVL.

Comments on this clone: Other DNA sequences in this specimen translate into the identical CDR3. The chain is built from TRBV7-9 and TRBJ1-4, with 9 bases matching TRBD1. The CDR3 extends over 14 amino acids. The V and J ends lost 5 bases and 4 bases, in that order; junction bases with no gene match: 2. Germline V CDR1 and CDR2: SEHNR, FQNEAQ (reference sequence). CDR3 DNA sequence: TGTGCCAGCAGCCAGGACAGGGGTAATGAAAAACTGTTTTTT. It codes for CASSQDRGNEKLFF.

This sequence joins TRBV2 and TRBJ1-4, with D maybe TRBD1 (5 bases). The CDR3 totals 15 residues. Germline values: CDR1 SNHLY, CDR2 FYNNEI. V lost 2 bases, J lost 7 bases, and 14 bases lay in between. The CDR3 sequence: CASSELGGKGEKLFF. CDR3 nucleotides: TGTGCCAGCAGTGAATTGGGGGGAAAGGGTGAAAAACTGTTTTTT.

This clone has just a few counts. The chain uses TRBV10-3 and TRBJ2-1; the D gene is possibly TRBD2 (6 bases). Trimming pared 1 base from V and 5 bases from J, leaving 21 bases between. Germline CDR1 reads ENHRY; CDR2 reads SYGVKD. The CDR3 loop spans 18 amino acids. The CDR3 nucleotides are TGTGCCATCAGTGAGTTCTTACTACCCGGTACTAGCAACAATGAGCAGTTCTTC. Encoded protein: CAISEFLLPGTSNNEQFF.

The chain employs TRBV14 and TRBJ1-1, with 9 positions matching TRBD1. V lost 4 bases and J lost 4; bases outside the gene matches: 7. This CDR3 contains 15 residues. From germline, CDR1 is SGHDN and CDR2 FVKESK. The CDR3 spells CASSPTGGWGTEAFF. CDR3 DNA: TGTGCCAGCAGCCCCACAGGGGGCTGGGGCACTGAAGCTTTCTTT.

This clone has more than one count but fewer than ten. CDR3 bases: TGTGCCAGCAGTCCCAGCGGACAGGGTCGATATGGCTACACCTTC. Protein: CASSPSGQGRYGYTF. This chain joins TRBV6-5 and TRBJ1-2; 8 positions agree with TRBD1. The CDR3 spans 15 residues. The V gene's germline CDR1 is MNHEY and CDR2 SVGAGI. V shed 5 bases and J 5 bases; nucleotides not matched to a gene: 10.

The chain employs TRBV2 and TRBJ2-1; 9 bases line up with TRBD2. Losses at the gene ends were 3 bases for V and 9 bases for J; bases not matched to a gene: 9. CDR3 length equals 15 residues. CDR1 SNHLY and CDR2 FYNNEI come from the germline V gene. The CDR3 region has the DNA TGTGCCAGCAGTGATTGGGCGGGGGGGCCGAGTGAGCAGTTCTTC. Amino acids: CASSDWAGGPSEQFF.